The rows below give T cell receptor beta chains drawn from one sample of a study of T cell responses to AZD1222 COVID-19 vaccine. Generated by immunoSEQ multiplex PCR, the TCRdb table keeps only in-frame clones and is missing some. The sample lists tens of thousands of clones, roughly nine tenths occurring once. The sample here was peripheral blood, taken 28 days after the second AZD1222 dose. All receptors derive from an adult who received the AZD1222 COVID-19 vaccine. The CDR3 runs from the conserved cysteine through the conserved F or W. The D gene is left open where the match is weak. Clone sizes are given selectively: once, few, many, or a class where the clone is expanded.

v_gene	j_gene	abundance	len	d_gene	CDR3aa	CDR3nt
TRBV4-2	TRBJ1-1	once	13	NA	CASRPELVAEAFF	TGTGCCAGCAGACCAGAACTCGTAGCTGAAGCTTTCTTT
TRBV5-6	TRBJ2-1	NA	16	NA	CASSFLAQGNNNEQFF	TGTGCCAGCAGCTTTTTGGCGCAGGGAAATAACAATGAGCAGTTCTTC
TRBV2	TRBJ1-2	NA	10	NA	CASSESRYTF	TGTGCCAGCAGTGAATCCCGCTACACCTTC
TRBV19	TRBJ1-5	once	14	TRBD1	CASSRTGGGQPQHF	TGTGCCAGTAGTAGGACAGGGGGAGGCCAGCCCCAGCATTTT
TRBV3-1/TRBV3-2	TRBJ1-2	once	14	TRBD1	CASSQEPGGGGYTF	TGTGCCAGCAGCCAAGAACCAGGGGGCGGGGGCTACACCTTC
TRBV30	TRBJ1-4	NA	15	TRBD1	CAWSVPGGVNEKLFF	TGTGCCTGGAGTGTACCAGGGGGTGTTAATGAAAAACTGTTTTTT
TRBV4-3	TRBJ1-6	NA	16	NA	CASSQDSGTANSPLHF	TGCGCCAGCAGCCAAGATAGCGGGACGGCTAATTCACCCCTCCACTTT
TRBV3-1/TRBV3-2	TRBJ2-1	NA	12	NA	CASSQGQGGQFF	TGTGCCAGCAGCCAAGGGCAGGGGGGGCAGTTCTTC
TRBV29-1	TRBJ1-1	once	13	TRBD1	CSVVQGAQTEAFF	TGCAGCGTCGTACAGGGGGCGCAAACTGAAGCTTTCTTT
TRBV18	TRBJ1-2	NA	15	NA	CASSPTGGPNYGYTF	TGTGCCAGCTCACCAACGGGTGGACCTAACTATGGCTACACCTTC
TRBV28	TRBJ2-7	NA	17	TRBD2	CASSLGGLAGITYEQYF	TGTGCCAGCAGTTTGGGGGGACTAGCGGGTATAACCTACGAGCAGTACTTC
TRBV6-5	TRBJ1-2	NA	13	NA	CASKEGTYGGYTF	TGTGCCAGCAAGGAGGGAACCTATGGTGGCTACACCTTC
TRBV9	TRBJ1-1	NA	14	TRBD1	CASRSDRLNTEAFF	TGTGCCAGCAGATCGGACAGGCTCAACACTGAAGCTTTCTTT
TRBV6-5	TRBJ1-2	NA	11	NA	CASSSDRGYTF	TGTGCCAGCAGTTCCGACAGAGGCTACACCTTC
TRBV6-5	TRBJ1-4	NA	15	TRBD1	CASSYDRATNEKLFF	TGTGCCAGCAGTTACGACAGGGCAACTAATGAAAAACTGTTTTTT
TRBV10-3	TRBJ1-5	NA	17	TRBD1	CAISEARTGPINQPQHF	TGTGCCATCAGTGAGGCCCGGACAGGGCCCATCAATCAGCCCCAGCATTTT
TRBV6-4	TRBJ1-1	NA	14	NA	CASSEQGGNTEAFF	TGTGCCAGCAGTGAGCAGGGTGGGAATACTGAAGCTTTCTTT
TRBV27	TRBJ1-1	NA	13	NA	CASSQRGTTEAFF	TGTGCCAGCAGTCAAAGGGGGACCACTGAAGCTTTCTTT
TRBV18	TRBJ1-4	NA	17	NA	CASSPSKGAATNEKLFF	TGTGCCAGCTCACCAAGTAAAGGGGCCGCAACTAATGAAAAACTGTTTTTT
TRBV7-9	TRBJ2-7	NA	15	TRBD1	CASSLRGLDRGEQYF	TGTGCCAGCAGCCTTAGGGGGCTCGACAGGGGTGAGCAGTACTTC
TRBV7-8	TRBJ2-2	NA	17	NA	CASRLHRWGLNTGELFF	TGTGCCAGCAGACTACACAGATGGGGATTGAACACCGGGGAGCTGTTTTTT
TRBV19	TRBJ2-3	NA	14	NA	CASMEQGSSVLRYF	TGTGCCAGTATGGAGCAGGGTTCGAGCGTATTGCGGTATTTT
TRBV5-5	TRBJ1-1	NA	15	NA	CASSPAPRVSTEAFF	TGTGCCAGCAGCCCGGCCCCCAGAGTGAGCACTGAAGCTTTCTTT
TRBV6-5	TRBJ1-2	NA	14	TRBD1	CASSKNRQGYGYTF	TGTGCCAGCAGTAAGAATCGACAGGGCTATGGCTACACCTTC